This T cell receptor (beta chain) emerged from a study of cytomegalovirus exposure and HLA in healthy donors. Study-wide background: Genotyping showed roughly 81% of 300 to 450 donors falling in the Caucasian-associated ancestry cluster. Study conclusions and caveats: There were fewer than 200 TCR beta chains listed as cytomegalovirus-associated. Analysis performed later found about 18,000 TCR beta sequences associated with HLA alleles at 0.05 false discovery rate.

The V end was cut by 1 base, the J end by 5 bases, with 8 bases between. Germline CDR1 reads SGHTA; CDR2 reads FQGTGA. CDR3 length: 14 residues. This PCR relied on a set of 60 Vbeta primers and 13 Jbeta primers. Assay: immunoSEQ multiplex PCR; the TCRdb copy retains only in-frame clones and omits some. The sample lists approximately 120,000 clones, 73% occurring once. The table lists this clone with a few counts. Its specificity is unknown. Sequencing was carried out using PBMCs. The rearrangement joins TRBV7-3 to TRBJ2-2; D is perhaps TRBD2 (6 bases). The origin of this receptor is a man aged 40-49 years in good health and CMV-seronegative. CDR3 sequence reads: CASSLMEGTGELFF. CDR3 bases: TGTGCCAGCAGCTTAATGGAGGGGACCGGGGAGCTGTTTTTT.